This T cell receptor beta chain was profiled in a study of blood T cell repertoires in COVID-19. Turning to the study itself: Samples came from the United States, Italy and Spain, spanning acute and convalescent COVID-19. In each case, the material was cDNA or gDNA derived from T cells, B-cell-depleted T cells, or PBMCs.

Germline CDR1 and CDR2: SGHRS and YFSETQ. The CDR3 has 12 amino acids. The ends were cut back, 1 base at V and 3 bases at J, with 5 bases in the middle. Data came from immunoSEQ multiplex PCR; TCRdb stores just in-frame clones and leaves some out. This sample has almost 250,000 clones, with about 89% found just once. Cohort 3 recovery required two negative PCRs, clearance, or symptom resolution. The TCR originated in a woman aged 25 to 39 who had recovered from COVID-19. This rearrangement joins TRBV5-1 to TRBJ2-7; D not certain. Sequences were obtained from PBMCs or T cells enriched from blood (not recorded which). The CDR3 nucleotides are TGCGCCAGCAGCTTGACTGGCTACGAGCAGTACTTC. This encodes CASSLTGYEQYF.